A single sample gave rise to the 8 T cell receptor beta chains below, sequenced in a study of T cell responses to AZD1222 COVID-19 vaccine. The method was immunoSEQ multiplex PCR; TCRdb's version includes in-frame clones alone and lacks a portion of them. The data contain 100,000 to 150,000 clones, about 90% of them singletons. The sequenced sample was peripheral blood, obtained on day 0 of AZD1222 vaccination. All receptors come from an adult in good health.

The CDR3 reads CASRGQGTENTIYF. The CDR3 bases are TGTGCCAGCAGGGGACAGGGAACAGAAAACACCATATATTTT. This chain uses TRBV28 with TRBJ1-3, with 9 nucleotides matching TRBD1. The CDR3 has 14 residues. CDR1 is MDHEN, CDR2 SYDVKM, per germline. V was pared by 6 bases and J by 6 bases, with 6 bases of the junction left unmatched.

This clone has only one observation. The gene calls are TRBV18 and TRBJ2-5, with TRBD1 matching over 9 bases. The CDR3 contains 14 residues. V lost 3 bases, J lost 2 bases, and 1 base stayed unmatched. Germline CDR1 and CDR2: KGHSH and LQKENI. This chain's CDR3 is CASSPGQGQETQYF. As DNA, the CDR3 is TGTGCCAGCTCACCCGGACAGGGGCAAGAGACCCAGTACTTC.

The gene calls are TRBV27 and TRBJ1-5; D may be TRBD1 (5 bases). The germline CDR1 and CDR2 sequences are MNHEY and SMNVEV (reference sequence). The CDR3 length is 12 residues. With 6 bases removed from V and 2 bases from J, the gap between germline ends came to 5 bases. The CDR3 sequence is CASRGGNQPQHF. CDR3 DNA: TGTGCCAGCAGGGGGGGCAATCAGCCCCAGCATTTT.

V usage is TRBV5-4 and J usage is TRBJ2-3; 9 positions match TRBD2. This CDR3 region has 15 residues. In germline, CDR1 is SGHNT, CDR2 YYREEE (reference sequence). V lost 3 bases and J lost 2; bases outside the gene matches: 4. CDR3 in DNA: TGTGCCAGCAGCTCTGGCGGGAGGGCCACAGATACGCAGTATTTT. Translating gives CASSSGGRATDTQYF.

The V gene is TRBV28, the J gene TRBJ1-2; 10 bases line up with TRBD1. Germline CDR1 is MDHEN and CDR2 is SYDVKM. With V trimmed by 5 bases and J by 0 bases, 6 bases remained unmatched. This CDR3 is 16 amino acids long. The CDR3 nucleotides are TGTGCCAGCAGTCCCTGGGACAGGGGACCTAACTATGGCTACACCTTC. The encoded protein is CASSPWDRGPNYGYTF.

The rearrangement uses TRBV28 and TRBJ1-5; weak D call: TRBD1 (6 bases). The CDR3 runs 15 residues. CDR1 and CDR2 from the germline V gene are MDHEN and SYDVKM. V was pared by 3 bases and J by 2 bases, with 11 bases between. CDR3: CASSFLRGRNQPQHF. CDR3 nucleotide sequence: TGTGCCAGCAGTTTCCTCAGGGGACGCAATCAGCCCCAGCATTTT.

The chain recombines TRBV5-3 with TRBJ2-7; TRBD2 aligns across 15 bases. TRBV5-3 is annotated as an ORF whose role is uncertain. The CDR3 totals 17 residues. The J segment lost 4 bases and the V segment lost 4 bases, leaving 9 bases of the junction unmatched. For the CDR3, the DNA is TGTGCCAGAAGCCTAAGGACTAGCGGGGGGGCCATATACGAGCAGTACTTC. Encoded protein: CARSLRTSGGAIYEQYF.

A single count supports this clone. The chain combines TRBV1 with TRBJ1-5. TRBV1 has pseudogene status. The CDR3 runs 14 residues. CDR3 protein: CTSSQELGGQPQHF. CDR3 nucleotides: TGCACCAGCAGCCAAGAGTTAGGTGGTCAGCCCCAGCATTTT.